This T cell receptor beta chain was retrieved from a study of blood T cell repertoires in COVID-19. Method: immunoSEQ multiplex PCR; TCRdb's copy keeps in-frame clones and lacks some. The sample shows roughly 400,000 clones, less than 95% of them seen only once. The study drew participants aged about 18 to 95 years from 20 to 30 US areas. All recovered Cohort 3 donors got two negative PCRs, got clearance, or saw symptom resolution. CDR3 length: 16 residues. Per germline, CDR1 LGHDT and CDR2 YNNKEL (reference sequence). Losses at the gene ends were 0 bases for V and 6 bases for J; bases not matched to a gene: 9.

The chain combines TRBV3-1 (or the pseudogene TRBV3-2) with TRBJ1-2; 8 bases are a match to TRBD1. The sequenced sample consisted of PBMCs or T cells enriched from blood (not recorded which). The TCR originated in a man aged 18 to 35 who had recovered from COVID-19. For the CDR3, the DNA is TGTGCCAGCAGCCAAGAAGAGGACAGGGCTAAGGATGGCTACACCTTC. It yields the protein CASSQEEDRAKDGYTF.